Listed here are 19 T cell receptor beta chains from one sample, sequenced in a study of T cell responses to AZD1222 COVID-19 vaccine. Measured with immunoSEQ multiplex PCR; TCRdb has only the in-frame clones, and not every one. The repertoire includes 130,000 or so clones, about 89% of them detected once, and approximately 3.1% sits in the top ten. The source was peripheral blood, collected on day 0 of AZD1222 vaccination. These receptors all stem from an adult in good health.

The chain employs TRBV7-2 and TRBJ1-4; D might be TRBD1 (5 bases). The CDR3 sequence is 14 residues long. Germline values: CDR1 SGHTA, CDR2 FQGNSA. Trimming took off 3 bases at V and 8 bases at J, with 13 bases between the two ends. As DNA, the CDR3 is TGTGCCAGCAGCTTGGCGGGGCTAGGGGAAAAACTGTTTTTT. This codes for CASSLAGLGEKLFF.

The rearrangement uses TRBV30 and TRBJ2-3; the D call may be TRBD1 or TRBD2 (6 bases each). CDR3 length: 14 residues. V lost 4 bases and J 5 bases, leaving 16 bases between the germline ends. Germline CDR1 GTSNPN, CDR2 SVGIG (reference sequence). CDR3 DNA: TGTGCCTGGAATCGAGGGGGGCAGGGAGATACGCAGTATTTT. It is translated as CAWNRGGQGDTQYF. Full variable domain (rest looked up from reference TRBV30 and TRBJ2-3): SQTIHQWPATLVQPVGSPLSLECTVEGTSNPNLYWYRQAAGRGLQLLFYSVGIGQISSEVPQNLSASRPQDRQFILSSKKLLLSDSGFYLCAWNRGGQGDTQYFGPGTRLTVL.

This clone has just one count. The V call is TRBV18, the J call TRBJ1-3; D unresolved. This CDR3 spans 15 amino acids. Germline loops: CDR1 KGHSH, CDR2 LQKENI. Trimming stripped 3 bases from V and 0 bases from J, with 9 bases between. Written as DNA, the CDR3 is TGTGCCAGCTCACCCGGAACGGTCTCTGGAAACACCATATATTTT. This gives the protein CASSPGTVSGNTIYF. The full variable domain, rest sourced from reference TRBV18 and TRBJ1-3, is NAGVMQNPRHLVRRRGQEARLRCSPMKGHSHVYWYRQLPEEGLKFMVYLQKENIIDESGMPKERFSAEFPKEGPSILRIQQVVRGDSAAYFCASSPGTVSGNTIYFGEGSWLTVV.

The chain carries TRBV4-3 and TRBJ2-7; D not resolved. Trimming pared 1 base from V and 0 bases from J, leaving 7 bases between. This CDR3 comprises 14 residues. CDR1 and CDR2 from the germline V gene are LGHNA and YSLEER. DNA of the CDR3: TGCGCCAGCAGCCAAGGAAGGCTCTCCTACGAGCAGTACTTC. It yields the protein CASSQGRLSYEQYF.

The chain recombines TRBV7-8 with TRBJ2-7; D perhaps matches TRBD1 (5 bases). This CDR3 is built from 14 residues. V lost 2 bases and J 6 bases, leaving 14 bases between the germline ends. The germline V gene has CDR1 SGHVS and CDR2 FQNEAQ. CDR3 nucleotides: TGTGCCAGCAGCTTATTCGCAGGGAAAACCGAGCAGTACTTC. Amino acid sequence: CASSLFAGKTEQYF.

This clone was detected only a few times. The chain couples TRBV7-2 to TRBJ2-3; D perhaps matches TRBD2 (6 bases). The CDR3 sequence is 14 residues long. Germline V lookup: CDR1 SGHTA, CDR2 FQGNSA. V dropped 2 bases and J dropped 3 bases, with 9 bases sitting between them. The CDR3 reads CASSLIAATDTQYF. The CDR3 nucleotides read TGTGCCAGCAGCTTAATAGCGGCGACAGATACGCAGTATTTT.

In DNA, the CDR3 is TGTGCCAGCAGCAAAAGCGGGAGGGACAGGGGGTACAATGAGCAGTTCTTC. Translation gives CASSKSGRDRGYNEQFF. The gene calls are TRBV21-1 and TRBJ2-1; TRBD1 was called by the table and not checked on the DNA. TRBV21-1 is shown as a pseudogene. The CDR3 covers 17 residues.

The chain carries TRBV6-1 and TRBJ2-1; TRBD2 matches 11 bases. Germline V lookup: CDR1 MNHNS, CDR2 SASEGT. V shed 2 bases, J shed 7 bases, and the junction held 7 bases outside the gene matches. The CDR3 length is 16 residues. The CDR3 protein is CASSELAGGLPNEQFF. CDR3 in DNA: TGTGCCAGCAGTGAATTAGCGGGGGGGTTACCTAATGAGCAGTTCTTC.

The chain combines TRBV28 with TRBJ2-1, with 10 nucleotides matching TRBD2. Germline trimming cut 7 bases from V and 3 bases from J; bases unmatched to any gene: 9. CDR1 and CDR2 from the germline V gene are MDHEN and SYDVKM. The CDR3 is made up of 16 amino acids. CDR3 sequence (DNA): TGTGCCAGCACCCTAAGGGGACTAGCGAGCTACAATGAGCAGTTCTTC. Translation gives CASTLRGLASYNEQFF. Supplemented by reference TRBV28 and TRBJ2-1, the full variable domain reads DVKVTQSSRYLVKRTGEKVFLECVQDMDHENMFWYRQDPGLGLRLIYFSYDVKMKEKGDIPEGYSVSREKKERFSLILESASTNQTSMYLCASTLRGLASYNEQFFGPGTRLTVL.

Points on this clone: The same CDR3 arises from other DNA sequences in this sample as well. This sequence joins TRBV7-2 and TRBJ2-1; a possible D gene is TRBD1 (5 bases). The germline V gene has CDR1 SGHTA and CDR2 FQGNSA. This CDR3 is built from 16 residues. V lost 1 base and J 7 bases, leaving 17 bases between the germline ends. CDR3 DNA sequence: TGTGCCAGCAGCTTAGGAGTGGGGCTAGATGGGAATGAGCAGTTCTTC. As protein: CASSLGVGLDGNEQFF.

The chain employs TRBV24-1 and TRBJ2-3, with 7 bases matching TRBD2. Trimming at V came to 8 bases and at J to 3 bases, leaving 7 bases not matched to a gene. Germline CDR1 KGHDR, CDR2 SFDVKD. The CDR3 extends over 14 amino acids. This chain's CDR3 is CATIRGLITDTQYF. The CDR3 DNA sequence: TGTGCCACCATTAGGGGACTAATAACAGATACGCAGTATTTT.

The CDR3: CASSREQVNEQFF. The CDR3 DNA reads as TGTGCCAGCTCACGCGAGCAGGTAAATGAGCAGTTCTTC. This rearrangement joins TRBV18 to TRBJ2-1, with D unresolved. CDR1 KGHSH and CDR2 LQKENI come from the germline V gene. The ends were cut back, 4 bases at V and 7 bases at J, with 11 bases in the middle. This CDR3 comprises 13 residues.

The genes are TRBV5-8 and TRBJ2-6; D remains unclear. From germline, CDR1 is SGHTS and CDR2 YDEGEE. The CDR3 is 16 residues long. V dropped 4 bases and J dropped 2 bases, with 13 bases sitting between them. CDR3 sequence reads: CASSPSTRAGANVLTF. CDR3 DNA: TGTGCCAGCAGCCCAAGTACCCGGGCTGGGGCCAACGTCCTGACTTTC.

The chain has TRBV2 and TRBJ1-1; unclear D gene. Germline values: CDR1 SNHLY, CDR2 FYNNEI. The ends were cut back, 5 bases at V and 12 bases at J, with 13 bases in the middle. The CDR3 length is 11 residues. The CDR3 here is CASSPGPHPFF. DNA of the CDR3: TGTGCCAGCAGTCCGGGTCCCCATCCTTTCTTT.

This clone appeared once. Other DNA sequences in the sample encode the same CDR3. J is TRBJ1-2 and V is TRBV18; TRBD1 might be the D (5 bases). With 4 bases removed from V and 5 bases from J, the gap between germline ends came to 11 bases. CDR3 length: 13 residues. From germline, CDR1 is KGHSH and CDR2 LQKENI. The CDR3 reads CASSLGTDYGYTF. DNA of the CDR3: TGTGCCAGCTCACTCGGGACGGATTATGGCTACACCTTC.

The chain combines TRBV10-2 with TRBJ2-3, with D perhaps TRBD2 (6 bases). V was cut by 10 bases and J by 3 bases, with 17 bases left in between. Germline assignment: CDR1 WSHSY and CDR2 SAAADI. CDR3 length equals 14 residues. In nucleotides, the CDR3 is TGCGCCACAGCGTCTAGCGTGGCGACAGATACGCAGTATTTT. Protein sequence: CATASSVATDTQYF.

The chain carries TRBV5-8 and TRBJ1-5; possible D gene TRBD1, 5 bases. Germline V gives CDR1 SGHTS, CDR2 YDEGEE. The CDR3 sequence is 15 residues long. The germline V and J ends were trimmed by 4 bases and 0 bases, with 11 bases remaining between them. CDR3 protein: CASSLRDHSNQPQHF. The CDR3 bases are TGTGCCAGCAGCCTGAGGGACCATAGCAATCAGCCCCAGCATTTT. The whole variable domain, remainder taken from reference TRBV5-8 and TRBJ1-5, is EAGVTQSPTHLIKTRGQQATLRCSPISGHTSVYWYQQALGLGLQFLLWYDEGEERNRGNFPPRFSGRQFPNYSSELNVNALELEDSALYLCASSLRDHSNQPQHFGDGTRLSIL.

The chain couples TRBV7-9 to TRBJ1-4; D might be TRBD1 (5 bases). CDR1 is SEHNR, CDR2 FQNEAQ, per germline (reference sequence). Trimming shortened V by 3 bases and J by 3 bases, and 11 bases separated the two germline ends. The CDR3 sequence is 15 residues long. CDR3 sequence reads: CASSFSAGPNEKLFF. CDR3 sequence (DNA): TGTGCCAGCAGCTTCAGTGCGGGACCTAATGAAAAACTGTTTTTT.

CDR3 in DNA: TGTGCCAGCTCACCAGGGTTCTCCTACGAGCAGTACTTC. It translates to CASSPGFSYEQYF. The chain has TRBV18 and TRBJ2-7; D remains ambiguous. The germline CDR1 and CDR2 sequences are KGHSH and LQKENI. V was cut by 2 bases and J by 0 bases, with 5 bases left in between. The CDR3 extends over 13 amino acids.